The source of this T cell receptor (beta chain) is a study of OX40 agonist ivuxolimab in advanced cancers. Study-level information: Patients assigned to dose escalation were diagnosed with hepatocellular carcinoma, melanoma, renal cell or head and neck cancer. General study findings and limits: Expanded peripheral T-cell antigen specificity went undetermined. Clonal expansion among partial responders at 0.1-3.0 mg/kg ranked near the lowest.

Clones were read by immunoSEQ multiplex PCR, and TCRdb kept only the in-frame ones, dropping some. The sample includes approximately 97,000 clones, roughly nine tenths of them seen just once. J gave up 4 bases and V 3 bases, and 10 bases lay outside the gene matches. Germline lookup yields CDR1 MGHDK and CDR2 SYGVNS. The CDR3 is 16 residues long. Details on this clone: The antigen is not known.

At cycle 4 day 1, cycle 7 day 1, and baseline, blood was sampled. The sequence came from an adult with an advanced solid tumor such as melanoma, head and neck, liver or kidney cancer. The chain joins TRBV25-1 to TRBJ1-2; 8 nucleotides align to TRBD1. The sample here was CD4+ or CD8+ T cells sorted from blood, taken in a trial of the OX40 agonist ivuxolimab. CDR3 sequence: CASSEAGGRPIYGYTF. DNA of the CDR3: TGTGCCAGCAGTGAGGCAGGGGGCCGACCCATCTATGGCTACACCTTC.